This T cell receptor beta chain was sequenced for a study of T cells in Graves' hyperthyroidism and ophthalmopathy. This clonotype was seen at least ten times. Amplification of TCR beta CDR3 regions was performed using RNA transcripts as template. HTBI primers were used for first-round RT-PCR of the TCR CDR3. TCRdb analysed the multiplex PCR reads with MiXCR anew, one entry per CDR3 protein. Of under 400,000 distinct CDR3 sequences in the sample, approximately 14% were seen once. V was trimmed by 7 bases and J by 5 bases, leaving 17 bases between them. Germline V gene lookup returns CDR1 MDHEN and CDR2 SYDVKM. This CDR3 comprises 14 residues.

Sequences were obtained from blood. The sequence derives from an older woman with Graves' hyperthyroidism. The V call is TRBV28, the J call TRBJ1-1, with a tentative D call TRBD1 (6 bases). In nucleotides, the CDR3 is TGTGCCAGCACTAAACAGGGTTGGGGGACTGAAGCTTTCTTT. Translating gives CASTKQGWGTEAFF.